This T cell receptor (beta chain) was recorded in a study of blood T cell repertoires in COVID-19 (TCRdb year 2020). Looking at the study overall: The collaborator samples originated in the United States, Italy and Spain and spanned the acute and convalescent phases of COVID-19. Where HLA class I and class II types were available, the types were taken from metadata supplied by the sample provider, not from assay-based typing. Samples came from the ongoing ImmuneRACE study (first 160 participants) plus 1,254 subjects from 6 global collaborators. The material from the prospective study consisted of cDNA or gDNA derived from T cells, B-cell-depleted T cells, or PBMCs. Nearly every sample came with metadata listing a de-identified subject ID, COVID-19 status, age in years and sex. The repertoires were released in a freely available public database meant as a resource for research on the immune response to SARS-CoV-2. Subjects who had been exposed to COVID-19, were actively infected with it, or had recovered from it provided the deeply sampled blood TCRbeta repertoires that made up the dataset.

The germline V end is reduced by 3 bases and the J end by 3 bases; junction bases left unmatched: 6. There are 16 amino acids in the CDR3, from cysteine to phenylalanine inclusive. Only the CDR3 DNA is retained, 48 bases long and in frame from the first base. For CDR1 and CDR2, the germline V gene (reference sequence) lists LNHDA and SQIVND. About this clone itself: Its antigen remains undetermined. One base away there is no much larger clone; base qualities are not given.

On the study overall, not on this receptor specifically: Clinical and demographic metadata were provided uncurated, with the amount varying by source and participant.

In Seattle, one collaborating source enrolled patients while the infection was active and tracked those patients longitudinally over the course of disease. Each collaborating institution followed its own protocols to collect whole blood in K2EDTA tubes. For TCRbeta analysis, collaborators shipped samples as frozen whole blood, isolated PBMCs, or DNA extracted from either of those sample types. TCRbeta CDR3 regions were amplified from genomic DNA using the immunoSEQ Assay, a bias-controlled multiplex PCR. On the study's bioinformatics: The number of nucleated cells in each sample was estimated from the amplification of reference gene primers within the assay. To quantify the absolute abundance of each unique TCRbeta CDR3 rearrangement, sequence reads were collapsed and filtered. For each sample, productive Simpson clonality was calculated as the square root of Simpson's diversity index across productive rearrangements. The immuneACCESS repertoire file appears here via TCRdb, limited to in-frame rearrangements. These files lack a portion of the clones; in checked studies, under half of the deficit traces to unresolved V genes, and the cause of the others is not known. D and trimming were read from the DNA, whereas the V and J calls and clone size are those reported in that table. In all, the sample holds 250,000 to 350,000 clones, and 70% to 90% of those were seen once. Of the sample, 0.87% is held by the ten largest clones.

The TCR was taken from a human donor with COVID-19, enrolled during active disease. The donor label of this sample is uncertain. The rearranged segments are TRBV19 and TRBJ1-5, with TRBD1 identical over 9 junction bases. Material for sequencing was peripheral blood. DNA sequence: TGTGCCAGTAGTATGGGGACAGGGTACGTCAATCAGCCCCAGCATTTT. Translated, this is CASSMGTGYVNQPQHF.